This record concerns one T cell receptor beta chain sequence. A much larger clone sits a single nucleotide away, making a read error possible. In TCRdb, the 5' RACE reads were re-called with MiXCR into one record per CDR3 protein. This table has 30,000 or so distinct CDR3 sequences, approximately 7% appearing once. The sample belongs to a study of early T cells in non-severe SARS-CoV-2 infection. The sequenced sample was whole blood. The sequence came from an adult who was a healthcare worker with PCR-confirmed SARS-CoV-2 infection or an uninfected control (not recorded which).

CDR3 in amino acids: CASSLGPATYGYTF. CDR3 nucleotides: TGCGCCAGCAGCCTGGGCCCAGCAACCTATGGCTACACCTTC. This sequence joins TRBV5-1 and TRBJ1-2, with D uncertain. The V end lost 4 bases, the J end lost 4 bases, and 14 bases lay between the germline ends. CDR1 and CDR2 from the germline V gene are SGHRS and YFSETQ. CDR3 length: 14 residues.